This T cell receptor beta chain was found in a study of cytomegalovirus exposure and HLA in healthy donors. Study-wide background: Caucasian-associated ancestry cluster membership applied to under 85% of a few hundred genotyped donors. Findings of the study overall: According to the study, 150 to 200 TCR beta chains were cytomegalovirus-associated. Presence/absence analyses treated sequencing depth as roughly uniform across donors. In a later analysis, donors in an Asian-associated ancestry cluster reportedly had fewer N-insertions in productive TCRs than the cohort mean.

For this clone: Antigen: not known.

60 Vbeta and 13 Jbeta primers were used in PCR. Here immunoSEQ multiplex PCR was the method, and the copy in TCRdb shows in-frame clones only, minus some. The sample includes about 150,000 clones, around 80% of them seen just once. CDR3 length: 10 residues. Looked up from germline, CDR1 is LNHDA and CDR2 is SQIVND (reference sequence). Trimming cost V 11 bases and J 2 bases, with 7 bases left between them. The chain is built from TRBV19 and TRBJ2-7, with D maybe TRBD2 (5 bases). The receptor comes from a middle-aged woman in good health and CMV-seropositive. Sequenced input: PBMCs. The CDR3 DNA is TGTGCCTCCGGGACCTACGAGCAGTACTTC. It codes for CASGTYEQYF.